This T cell receptor (beta chain) was recorded in a study of human T cells and chemical hapten exposure. In the study overall: Patch tests put 0.01% DPC on the upper back, and the results were checked at 6 days. General study points: Correlating positively with patch test score were the PT1 expanded TCR counts. Sensitizing to DPC left TCRs with a frequency above 1 in 1000 unaltered.

This CDR3 has 17 amino acids. CDR1 and CDR2 from the germline V gene are SNHLY and FYNNEI. The ends lost 5 bases at V and 2 bases at J; junction bases unmatched: 7. In this sample, this clonotype turned up a few times. Its specificity is not known. The study used a library that attached unique molecular identifiers to individual cDNA molecules. MiXCR, applied by TCRdb to the RACE reads, yields one record per CDR3 protein. The sample lists under 450,000 distinct CDR3 sequences, about 6% seen once, with approximately 5.4% in the top ten. Stated time point: patch test 2, 6 weeks after DPC sensitization. The sample's treatment: therapeutic diphenylcyclopropenone sensitization with weekly scalp DPC.

The specimen comprised whole blood, sampled in connection with sensitization to the hapten diphenylcyclopropenone (DPC). V usage is TRBV2 and J usage is TRBJ2-3, with 13 bases aligning to TRBD2. This clonotype was obtained from a woman between 18 and 30 years old with alopecia areata. Some clones in this sample may be carry-over from other donors' samples. The CDR3 reads CASSPATSGGLTDTQYF. In DNA, the CDR3 is TGTGCCAGCAGTCCCGCGACTAGCGGGGGGCTCACAGATACGCAGTATTTT. The complete variable domain, with remaining parts taken from reference TRBV2 and TRBJ2-3, reads EPEVTQTPSHQVTQMGQEVILRCVPISNHLYFYWYRQILGQKVEFLVSFYNNEISEKSEIFDDQFSVERPDGSNFTLKIRSTKLEDSAMYFCASSPATSGGLTDTQYFGPGTRLTVL.